This T cell receptor (beta chain) was sequenced during a study of blood T cell repertoires in COVID-19. Looking at the study overall: Sites in the United States, Italy and Spain provided acute and convalescent COVID-19 samples. Sources were T cells, B-cell-depleted T cells, or PBMCs; the material itself was cDNA or gDNA.

The table lists this clone with a few counts. Trimming took off 4 bases at V and 5 bases at J, with 9 bases between the two ends. Germline V gives CDR1 SEHNR, CDR2 FQNEAQ (reference sequence). The CDR3 loop spans 12 amino acids. In the authors' methods: Nucleated cell number was recorded as an estimate derived from reference gene primer amplification. Assay used: immunoSEQ multiplex PCR; TCRdb lists only in-frame clones, some missing. The V and J calls and clone size come from that table; D and trimming were worked out from the DNA. The sample holds about 140,000 clones, 79% seen once. This clonotype originated in a man aged 55 to 70 with acute or convalescent COVID-19. This rearrangement joins TRBV7-9 to TRBJ2-7; no firm D call. The sequenced sample consisted of peripheral blood. In nucleotides, the CDR3 is TGTGCCAGCAGCTCGGAGTGGGACGAGCAGTACTTC. Residues: CASSSEWDEQYF.